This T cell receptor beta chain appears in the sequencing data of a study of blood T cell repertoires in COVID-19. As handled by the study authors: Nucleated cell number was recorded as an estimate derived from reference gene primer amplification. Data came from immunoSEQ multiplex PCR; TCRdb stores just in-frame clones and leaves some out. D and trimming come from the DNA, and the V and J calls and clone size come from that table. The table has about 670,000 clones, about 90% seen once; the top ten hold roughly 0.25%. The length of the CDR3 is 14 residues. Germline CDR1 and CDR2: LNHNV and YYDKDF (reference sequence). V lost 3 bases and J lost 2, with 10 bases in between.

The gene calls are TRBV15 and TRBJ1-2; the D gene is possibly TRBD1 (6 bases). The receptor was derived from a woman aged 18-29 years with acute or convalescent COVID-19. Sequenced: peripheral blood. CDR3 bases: TGTGCCACCAGCAGTGACAGGTTAAACTATGGCTACACCTTC. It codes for CATSSDRLNYGYTF. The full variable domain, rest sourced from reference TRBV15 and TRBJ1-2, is DAMVIQNPRYQVTQFGKPVTLSCSQTLNHNVMYWYQQKSSQAPKLLFHYYDKDFNNEADTPDNFQSRRPNTSFCFLDIRSPGLGDTAMYLCATSSDRLNYGYTFGSGTRLTVV.